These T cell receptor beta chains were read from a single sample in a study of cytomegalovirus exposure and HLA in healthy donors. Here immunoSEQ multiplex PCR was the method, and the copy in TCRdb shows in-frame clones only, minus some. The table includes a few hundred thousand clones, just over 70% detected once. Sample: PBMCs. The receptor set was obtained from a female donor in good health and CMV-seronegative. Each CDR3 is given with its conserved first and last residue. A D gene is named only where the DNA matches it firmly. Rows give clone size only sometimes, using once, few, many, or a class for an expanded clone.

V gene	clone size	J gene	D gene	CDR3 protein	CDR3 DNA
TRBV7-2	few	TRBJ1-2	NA	CASSLLAGDGYTF	TGTGCCAGCAGCCTTTTAGCGGGGGATGGCTACACCTTC
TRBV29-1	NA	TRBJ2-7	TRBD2	CSVVVSGRGEQYF	TGCAGCGTTGTGGTTAGCGGGAGAGGCGAGCAGTACTTC
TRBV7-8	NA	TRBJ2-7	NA	CASSPEYEQYF	TGTGCCAGCAGCCCCGAGTACGAGCAGTACTTC
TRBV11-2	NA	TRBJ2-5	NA	CASSLGGYRETQYF	TGTGCCAGCAGCTTAGGGGGCTATAGGGAGACCCAGTACTTC
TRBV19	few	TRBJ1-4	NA	CASTPSEVRKLFF	TGTGCCAGTACCCCCTCGGAGGTACGAAAACTGTTTTTT
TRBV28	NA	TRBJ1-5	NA	CASSPPDISNQPQHF	TGTGCCAGCAGTCCGCCGGACATAAGCAATCAGCCCCAGCATTTT
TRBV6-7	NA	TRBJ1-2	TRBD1	CATPDRETTYTF	TGTGCCACCCCGGACAGGGAAACTACATACACCTTC
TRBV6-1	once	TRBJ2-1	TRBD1	CASSRDRGHEQFF	TGTGCCAGCAGCCGCGACAGGGGCCATGAGCAGTTCTTC
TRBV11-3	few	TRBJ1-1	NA	CASSRNTEAFF	TGTGCCAGCAGCCGGAACACTGAAGCTTTCTTT
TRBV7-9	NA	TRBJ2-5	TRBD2	CASSLARLAGLWGETQYF	TGTGCCAGCAGCTTAGCGCGGCTAGCGGGACTCTGGGGGGAGACCCAGTACTTC
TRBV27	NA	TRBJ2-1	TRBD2	CASSRGLAGSYNEQFF	TGTGCCAGCAGTCGAGGACTAGCGGGGTCATACAATGAGCAGTTCTTC
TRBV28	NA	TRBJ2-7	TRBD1	CASSIGTAYEQYF	TGTGCCAGCAGCATTGGGACAGCCTACGAGCAGTACTTC
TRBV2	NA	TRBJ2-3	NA	CASSDTRNTQYF	TGTGCCAGCAGTGATACTAGAAATACGCAGTATTTT
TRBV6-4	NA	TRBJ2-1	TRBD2	CASSDSIGASGTHNEQFF	TGTGCCAGCAGTGACTCGATAGGGGCTAGCGGGACCCACAATGAGCAGTTCTTC
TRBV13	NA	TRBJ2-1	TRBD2	CASSQAGGRGDEQFF	TGTGCCAGCAGCCAAGCGGGAGGGCGAGGGGATGAGCAGTTCTTC
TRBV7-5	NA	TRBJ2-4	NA	CVRSLSGTSGANF	TGTGTCAGAAGCTTAAGCGGGACTAGCGGAGCAAACTTC
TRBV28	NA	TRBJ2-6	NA	CASGIGRGVSGANVLTF	TGTGCCAGCGGGATAGGCAGGGGGGTCTCCGGGGCCAACGTCCTGACTTTC
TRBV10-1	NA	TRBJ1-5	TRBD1	CASLVVPGQGPRGNQPQHF	TGCGCCAGCCTGGTCGTTCCGGGACAGGGACCGCGGGGCAATCAGCCCCAGCATTTT
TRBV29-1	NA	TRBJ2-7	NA	CSVEGRDDYEQYF	TGCAGCGTTGAGGGGCGGGATGATTACGAGCAGTACTTC
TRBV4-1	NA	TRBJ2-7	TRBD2	CASSQRSLAGDTYEQYF	TGCGCCAGCAGCCAAAGATCCCTAGCGGGAGATACCTACGAGCAGTACTTC
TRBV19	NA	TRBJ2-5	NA	CASSPISREETQYF	TGTGCCAGTAGCCCAATATCCAGGGAAGAGACCCAGTACTTC
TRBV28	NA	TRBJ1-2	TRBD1	CASSLQGSYTF	TGTGCCAGCAGTCTACAGGGGAGCTACACCTTC
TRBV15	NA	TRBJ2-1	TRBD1	CATSRDQQGAYNEQFF	TGTGCCACCAGCAGAGATCAGCAGGGGGCCTACAATGAGCAGTTCTTC
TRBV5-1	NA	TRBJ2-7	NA	CASKSGTPANYEQYF	TGCGCCAGCAAGTCCGGGACTCCAGCAAACTACGAGCAGTACTTC
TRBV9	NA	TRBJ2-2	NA	CASSVDPGPYTGELFF	TGTGCCAGCAGCGTGGACCCAGGGCCGTACACCGGGGAGCTGTTTTTT
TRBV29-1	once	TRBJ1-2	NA	CSVTRVWGYTF	TGCAGCGTTACTAGGGTATGGGGCTACACCTTC
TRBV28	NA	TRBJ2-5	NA	CASSLVKGGGRRVQETQYF	TGTGCCAGCAGTTTGGTCAAAGGTGGTGGGAGGAGGGTCCAAGAGACCCAGTACTTC
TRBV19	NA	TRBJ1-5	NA	CASSIPTGQTNQRNQPQHF	TGTGCCAGTAGTATACCGACCGGACAGACGAATCAGCGCAATCAGCCCCAGCATTTT
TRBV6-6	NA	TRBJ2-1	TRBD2	CASSYSVSSGYNEQFF	TGTGCCAGCAGTTACTCGGTTTCTAGCGGGTACAATGAGCAGTTCTTC
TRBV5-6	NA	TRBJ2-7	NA	CASSTGIFRGSYEQYF	TGTGCCAGCAGCACCGGGATCTTTAGAGGCTCCTACGAGCAGTACTTC
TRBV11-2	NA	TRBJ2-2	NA	CASSPELNTGELFF	TGTGCCAGCAGCCCGGAACTAAACACCGGGGAGCTGTTTTTT
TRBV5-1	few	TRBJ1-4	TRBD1	CASSLRGVTGTNEKLFF	TGCGCCAGCAGCTTGCGAGGAGTGACAGGGACTAATGAAAAACTGTTTTTT
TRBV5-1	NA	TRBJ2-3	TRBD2	CASSPGLAGVADTQYF	TGCGCCAGCAGCCCGGGACTAGCGGGAGTGGCAGATACGCAGTATTTT
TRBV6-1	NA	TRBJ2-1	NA	CASIQNPSSYNEQFF	TGTGCCAGCATCCAAAACCCGAGCTCCTACAATGAGCAGTTCTTC
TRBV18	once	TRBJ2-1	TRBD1	CASSPPRGQGPNEQFF	TGTGCCAGCTCACCACCGAGGGGACAGGGACCCAATGAGCAGTTCTTC
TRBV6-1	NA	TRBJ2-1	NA	CASSAQGFNEQFF	TGTGCCAGCAGTGCACAGGGATTCAATGAGCAGTTCTTC
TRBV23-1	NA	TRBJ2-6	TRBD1	CASTRTGPRAGANVLTF	TGCGCCAGCACCAGGACAGGTCCTCGGGCTGGGGCCAACGTCCTGACTTTC
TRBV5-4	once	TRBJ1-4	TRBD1	CASSGGIGGGEKLFF	TGTGCCAGCAGCGGGGGAATAGGGGGCGGTGAAAAACTGTTTTTT
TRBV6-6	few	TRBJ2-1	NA	CASSLRDTSDEQFF	TGTGCCAGCAGTCTCCGGGACACTTCCGATGAGCAGTTCTTC
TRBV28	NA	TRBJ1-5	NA	CASSLELDQPQHF	TGTGCCAGCAGTCTAGAGCTTGATCAGCCCCAGCATTTT
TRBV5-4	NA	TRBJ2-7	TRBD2	CASSLGTSGSYEQYF	TGTGCCAGCAGCTTGGGGACTAGCGGGTCCTACGAGCAGTACTTC
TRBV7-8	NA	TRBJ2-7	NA	CASSPPRDWTSYEQYF	TGTGCCAGCAGTCCGCCTAGGGACTGGACCTCCTACGAGCAGTACTTC
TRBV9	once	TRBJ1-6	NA	CASSGPRGGGIHNSPLHF	TGTGCCAGCAGCGGACCCCGGGGAGGGGGGATCCATAATTCACCCCTCCACTTT
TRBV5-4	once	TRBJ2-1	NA	CASSTPGLDYNEQFF	TGTGCCAGCAGCACGCCGGGACTGGACTACAATGAGCAGTTCTTC